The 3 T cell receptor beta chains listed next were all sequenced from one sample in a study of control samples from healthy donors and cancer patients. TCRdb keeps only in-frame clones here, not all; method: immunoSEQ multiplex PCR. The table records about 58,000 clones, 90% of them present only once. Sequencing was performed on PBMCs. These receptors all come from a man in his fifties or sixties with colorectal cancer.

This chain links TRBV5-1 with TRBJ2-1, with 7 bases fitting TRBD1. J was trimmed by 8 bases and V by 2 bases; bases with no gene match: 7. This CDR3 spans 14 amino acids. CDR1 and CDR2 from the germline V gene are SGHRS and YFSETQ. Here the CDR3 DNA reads TGCGCCAGCAGCTTTGTACAGGGGATGGATGAGCAGTTCTTC. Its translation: CASSFVQGMDEQFF.

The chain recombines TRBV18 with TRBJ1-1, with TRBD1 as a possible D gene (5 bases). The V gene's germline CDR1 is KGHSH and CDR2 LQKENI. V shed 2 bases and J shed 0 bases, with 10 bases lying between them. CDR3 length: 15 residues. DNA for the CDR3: TGTGCCAGCTCACCATTCGACAGCATGAACACTGAAGCTTTCTTT. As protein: CASSPFDSMNTEAFF.

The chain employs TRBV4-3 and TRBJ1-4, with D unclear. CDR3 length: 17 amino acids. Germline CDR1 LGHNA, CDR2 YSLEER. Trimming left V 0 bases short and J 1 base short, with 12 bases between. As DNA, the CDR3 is TGCGCCAGCAGCCAAGATATGGGCCCCTTAACTAATGAAAAACTGTTTTTT. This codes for CASSQDMGPLTNEKLFF.